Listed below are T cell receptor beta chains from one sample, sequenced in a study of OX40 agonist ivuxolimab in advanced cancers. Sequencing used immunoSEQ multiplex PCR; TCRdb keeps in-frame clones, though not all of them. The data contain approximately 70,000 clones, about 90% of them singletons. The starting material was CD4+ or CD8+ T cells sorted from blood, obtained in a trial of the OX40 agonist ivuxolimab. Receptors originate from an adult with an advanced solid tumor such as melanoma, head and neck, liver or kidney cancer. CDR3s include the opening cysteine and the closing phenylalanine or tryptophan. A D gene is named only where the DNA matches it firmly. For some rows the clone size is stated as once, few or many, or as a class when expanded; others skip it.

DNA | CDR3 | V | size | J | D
TGTGCCAGCAGCTTGGCCCTGGGTTTTCAAGAGACCCAGTACTTC | CASSLALGFQETQYF | TRBV5-8 | NA | TRBJ2-5 | NA
TGTGCCAGTAGTATAGATAAGAGCGGGCAATCCTACGAGCAGTACTTC | CASSIDKSGQSYEQYF | TRBV19 | NA | TRBJ2-7 | NA
TGTGCCAGCAGTCTCCGACAGGGGACCTTCAATCAGCCCCAGCATTTT | CASSLRQGTFNQPQHF | TRBV6-6 | NA | TRBJ1-5 | TRBD1
TGTGCCAGCAGCCTAGGGACTAGCGGGGCCTCCTACGAGCAGTACTTC | CASSLGTSGASYEQYF | TRBV5-6 | NA | TRBJ2-7 | TRBD2
TGTGCCAGCAGCTTAAACAGAGCTGGTCAAAGCACAGATACGCAGTATTTT | CASSLNRAGQSTDTQYF | TRBV7-9 | few | TRBJ2-3 | NA
TGCAGCGTCGGGACAGGGAACACTGAAGCTTTCTTT | CSVGTGNTEAFF | TRBV29-1 | NA | TRBJ1-1 | TRBD1
TGTGCCTCCAACGATCAATCGAACACTGAAGCTTTCTTT | CASNDQSNTEAFF | TRBV30 | NA | TRBJ1-1 | NA
TGTGCCAGCAGCTTGAGAGGGGGAGGCTCTGGGGCCAACGTCCTGACTTTC | CASSLRGGGSGANVLTF | TRBV5-4 | NA | TRBJ2-6 | NA
TGTGCCAGCAGTTTGGGGCTTTACGAGCAGTACTTC | CASSLGLYEQYF | TRBV28 | few | TRBJ2-7 | NA
TGTGCCAGTAGTCCAGTTAGCCCGAGTCCCGGTCAGCCCCAGCATTTT | CASSPVSPSPGQPQHF | TRBV19 | NA | TRBJ1-5 | NA
TGTGCCAGTCAAGTAGGGGGCACTGAAGCTTTCTTT | CASQVGGTEAFF | TRBV18 | NA | TRBJ1-1 | NA